The subject of this entry is one T cell receptor beta chain. The data were taken from a study of blood T cell repertoires in COVID-19. Method: immunoSEQ multiplex PCR; TCRdb's copy keeps in-frame clones and lacks some. The sample comprises around 290,000 clones, approximately 90% of which are singletons, and approximately 2% rests with the top ten. V lost 1 base, J lost 0 bases, and 3 bases stayed unmatched. CDR1 is GTSNPN and CDR2 is SVGIG in the germline V gene (reference sequence). The CDR3 is 15 amino acids. The chain has TRBV30 and TRBJ1-5, with 7 positions matching TRBD1. The origin of this receptor is a young woman with COVID-19, enrolled during active disease. The sequencing input was peripheral blood. CDR3 in DNA: TGTGCCTGGAGTGCCGGACAGGCTAGCAATCAGCCCCAGCATTTT. Translation: CAWSAGQASNQPQHF.